Following are 32 T cell receptor beta chains from one sample sequenced in a study of blood T cell repertoires in COVID-19. TCRdb's copy holds only in-frame clones and misses some; the assay was immunoSEQ multiplex PCR. This sample has a few hundred thousand clones, with approximately 86% found just once. The sample was peripheral blood. The receptors stem from a man aged 25-40 years with active or convalescent COVID-19.

This clone has a handful of counts. The V gene is TRBV30, the J gene TRBJ1-4; D is uncertain. CDR3 length: 14 residues. Germline CDR1 reads GTSNPN; CDR2 reads SVGIG (reference sequence). Trimming stripped 2 bases from V and 4 bases from J, with 11 bases between. As DNA, the CDR3 is TGTGCCTGGAGTAAACAGTCCCTTAATGAAAAACTGTTTTTT. This gives the protein CAWSKQSLNEKLFF.

The gene calls are TRBV27 and TRBJ2-3; a weak D match, TRBD2 (5 bases). The V and J ends lost 2 bases and 2 bases respectively, with 11 bases between them. The germline gives CDR1 MNHEY, CDR2 SMNVEV (reference sequence). This CDR3 contains 15 residues. CDR3 DNA: TGTGCCAGCAGTTTACTCGGGGATATCACAGATACGCAGTATTTT. Translating it yields CASSLLGDITDTQYF.

The rearrangement joins TRBV5-1 to TRBJ1-4, with TRBD1 matching 7 bases. Germline V gene sequence: CDR1 SGHRS, CDR2 YFSETQ. V dropped 0 bases and J dropped 8; count of bases not matched to a gene: 10. The CDR3 is 16 amino acids. DNA of the CDR3: TGCGCCAGCAGCTTGGGGGACAGCCGGCTGAGGGAAAAACTGTTTTTT. Residues: CASSLGDSRLREKLFF.

The gene calls are TRBV27 and TRBJ1-2, with a possible D match to TRBD1 (6 bases). This CDR3 spans 14 amino acids. V was shortened by 2 bases and J by 8 bases, with 15 bases between the two germline ends. The germline CDR1 and CDR2 sequences are MNHEY and SMNVEV (reference sequence). CDR3 DNA sequence: TGTGCCAGCAGTTTACAGGGGCTGGGCGGAGGCTACACCTTC. Translating it yields CASSLQGLGGGYTF.

This rearrangement joins TRBV4-2 to TRBJ2-7, with TRBD2 matching 9 bases. The CDR3 is made up of 15 amino acids. V was pared by 1 base and J by 4 bases, with 5 bases of the junction left unmatched. Germline lookup yields CDR1 LGHNA and CDR2 YNFKEQ. This CDR3 reads CASSQGTSEGYEQYF. The DNA for the CDR3 is TGTGCCAGCAGCCAAGGGACTAGCGAAGGTTACGAGCAGTACTTC.

The chain employs TRBV10-1 and TRBJ2-7; no clear D. V was clipped by 2 bases and J by 3 bases, with 17 bases between them. Germline CDR1 reads WNHNN; CDR2 reads SYGVQD (reference sequence). The CDR3 is 16 residues long. The CDR3 coding sequence is TGCGCCAGCAGTGAGCAGTTTGGAGCCACCTGCTACGAGCAGTACTTC. Its translation is CASSEQFGATCYEQYF.

In this sample, this clone turned up once. The CDR3 nucleotides are TGTGCCAGCAGCCTCGGTTCTCGCGATGAGCAGTTCTTC. It encodes CASSLGSRDEQFF. The chain has TRBV5-6 and TRBJ2-1, with D unresolved. CDR1 is SGHDT and CDR2 is YYEEEE in the germline V gene. V lost 4 bases to trimming and J lost 8 bases, with 13 bases between them. This CDR3 spans 13 amino acids. Looking up the rest from reference TRBV5-6 and TRBJ2-1 gives the full variable domain: DAGVTQSPTHLIKTRGQQVTLRCSPKSGHDTVSWYQQALGQGPQFIFQYYEEEERQRGNFPDRFSGHQFPNYSSELNVNALLLGDSALYLCASSLGSRDEQFFGPGTRLTVL.

The CDR3 region is CASSGRDIEPNTGELFF. In nucleotides, the CDR3 is TGCGCCAGCAGCGGGAGGGACATAGAGCCCAACACCGGGGAGCTGTTTTTT. V gene TRBV5-1 combines with J gene TRBJ2-2; weak D call: TRBD2 (7 bases). CDR1 and CDR2 (germline): SGHRS, YFSETQ. Trimming stripped 4 bases from V and 2 bases from J, with 18 bases between. This CDR3 is 17 amino acids long.

The chain combines TRBV7-7 with TRBJ2-3; 10 nucleotides match TRBD1. Germline trimming cut 1 base from V and 6 bases from J; bases unmatched to any gene: 7. The CDR3 is 16 amino acids. Germline V gives CDR1 SSHAT, CDR2 FNYEAQ (reference sequence). CDR3 in amino acids: CASSLGGTGVSDTQYF. In nucleotides, the CDR3 is TGTGCCAGCAGCTTAGGCGGGACAGGGGTATCGGATACGCAGTATTTT.

This clone was found once. The gene calls are TRBV9 and TRBJ2-7; weak D call: TRBD2 (6 bases). Looked up from germline, CDR1 is SGDLS and CDR2 is YYNGEE. The V end was cut by 4 bases, the J end by 7 bases, with 18 bases between. The CDR3 length is 14 residues. The DNA for the CDR3 is TGTGCCAGCAGCTTTAGCGGCGGGTTCGGGGAGCAGTACTTC. Protein sequence: CASSFSGGFGEQYF.

This clone appeared once. The chain joins TRBV19 to TRBJ2-2, with a possible D match to TRBD1 (5 bases). Trimming cost V 5 bases and J 1 base, with 8 bases left between them. Germline lookup yields CDR1 LNHDA and CDR2 SQIVND (reference sequence). The CDR3 has 14 residues. CDR3 coding DNA: TGTGCCAGTAGTTGGGGCGTGAACACCGGGGAGCTGTTTTTT. This gives the protein CASSWGVNTGELFF.

This rearrangement joins TRBV7-9 to TRBJ2-1; 9 bases are a match to TRBD2. Germline-derived CDR1 and CDR2 are SEHNR and FQNEAQ (reference sequence). V shed 5 bases, J shed 7 bases, and the junction held 12 bases outside the gene matches. The CDR3 is 16 amino acids. The CDR3 loop reads CASSPISASGANEQFF. CDR3 in DNA: TGTGCCAGCAGCCCTATATCGGCTAGCGGGGCAAATGAGCAGTTCTTC.

J is TRBJ2-1 and V is TRBV2; no definite D call. CDR3 length equals 14 residues. The germline CDR1 and CDR2 sequences are SNHLY and FYNNEI. The ends were cut back, 6 bases at V and 8 bases at J, with 17 bases in the middle. The CDR3 region is CASRPGSLGDEQFF. Here the CDR3 DNA reads TGTGCCAGCAGACCCGGGTCTCTAGGCGATGAGCAGTTCTTC.

Only a few counts were recorded for this clone. V is TRBV4-1 and J is TRBJ2-1; perhaps TRBD2 as D (6 bases). This CDR3 is 17 amino acids long. Trimming removed 6 bases at V and 0 bases at J, with 18 bases between. CDR1 MGHRA and CDR2 YSYEKL come from the germline V gene. CDR3 in amino acids: CASRPGGVAISYNEQFF. The CDR3 DNA sequence: TGCGCCAGCAGACCCGGGGGTGTAGCTATCTCCTACAATGAGCAGTTCTTC.

The genes are TRBV12-3 or TRBV12-4 and TRBJ1-5, with D perhaps matching TRBD1 (6 bases). V dropped 5 bases and J dropped 12 bases, with 14 bases sitting between them. This CDR3 region has 12 residues. CDR3 DNA sequence: TGTGCCAGCAGTCCAGATGACAGGAACCAGCATTTT. This translates into CASSPDDRNQHF.

The CDR3 nucleotides are TGTGCCAGCAGCAACCGCGGTCGGCATGGCTACACCTTC. Translation gives CASSNRGRHGYTF. The rearrangement links TRBV7-2 to TRBJ1-2, with D uncertain. Germline CDR1 reads SGHTA; CDR2 reads FQGNSA. The CDR3 is 13 amino acids. Trimming removed 5 bases at V and 6 bases at J, with 13 bases between.

DNA for the CDR3: TGTGCCAGCAGCGTAGAGTGGCGGGGGGGCAATACAGATACGCAGTATTTT. Its protein product is CASSVEWRGGNTDTQYF. V and J are TRBV9 and TRBJ2-3; 9 positions agree with TRBD2. After removal of 0 bases from V and 3 bases from J, the junction contained 8 bases not matched to a gene. CDR1 SGDLS and CDR2 YYNGEE come from the germline V gene. The CDR3 is 17 residues long.

This chain uses TRBV7-9 with TRBJ1-6, with D hard to call. Germline V gene lookup returns CDR1 SEHNR and CDR2 FQNEAQ (reference sequence). V lost 7 bases to trimming and J lost 8 bases, with 21 bases between them. This CDR3 comprises 16 residues. The CDR3 region has the DNA TGTGCCAGCACAGCTATAGCGCAGCCGGGGTATTCACCCCTCCACTTT. Translating gives CASTAIAQPGYSPLHF.

The chain combines TRBV6-1 with TRBJ2-3; 8 bases map to TRBD1. The CDR3 is 19 amino acids. CDR1 MNHNS and CDR2 SASEGT come from the germline V gene. V lost 2 bases to trimming and J lost 3 bases; unmatched junction nucleotides: 16. CDR3 region: CASSESFTGAGGRTDTQYF. For the CDR3, the DNA is TGTGCCAGCAGTGAATCTTTTACGGGGGCAGGGGGCAGGACAGATACGCAGTATTTT.

This clone was seen only a few times. In nucleotides, the CDR3 is TGTGCCACCAATGTCGGACAGGGATTTAATTCACCCCTCCACTTT. Translating gives CATNVGQGFNSPLHF. The V call is TRBV6-5, the J call TRBJ1-6, with 8 bases matching TRBD1. Losses at the gene ends were 10 bases for V and 6 bases for J; bases not matched to a gene: 11. CDR1 and CDR2 from the germline V gene are MNHEY and SVGAGI. The CDR3 spans 15 residues.

The chain uses TRBV5-4 and TRBJ1-1; no reliable D call. The CDR3 sequence is 13 residues long. Germline lookup yields CDR1 SGHNT and CDR2 YYREEE (reference sequence). Trimming pared 4 bases from V and 10 bases from J, leaving 17 bases between. CDR3 region: CASSPEDGSRAFF. DNA for the CDR3: TGTGCCAGCAGCCCCGAGGATGGGAGTCGAGCTTTCTTT.

The rearrangement joins TRBV6-5 to TRBJ1-1, with D perhaps matching TRBD1 (5 bases). Germline V gene lookup returns CDR1 MNHEY and CDR2 SVGAGI. The CDR3 is 14 amino acids. V gave up 6 bases and J gave up 1 base, with 12 bases separating them. Here the CDR3 DNA reads TGTGCCAGCAGCCTGGGGGGGACGAACACTGAAGCTTTCTTT. Its protein is CASSLGGTNTEAFF.

This chain joins TRBV19 and TRBJ2-1, with TRBD1 matching over 8 bases. V was clipped by 5 bases and J by 2 bases; unmatched bases: 11. Germline loops: CDR1 LNHDA, CDR2 SQIVND (reference sequence). This CDR3 has 17 residues. As DNA, the CDR3 is TGTGCCAGTAGTTGGAGTTATGGGACAGGTACCTACAATGAGCAGTTCTTC. This sequence encodes CASSWSYGTGTYNEQFF.

V gene TRBV11-2 combines with J gene TRBJ2-7; 11 positions agree with TRBD2. The CDR3 is 15 amino acids. The V gene's germline CDR1 is SGHAT and CDR2 FQNNGV. The J segment lost 3 bases and the V segment lost 3 bases, leaving 4 bases of the junction unmatched. The DNA for the CDR3 is TGTGCCAGCAGCTTGCGGACTAGCGGGCACTACGAGCAGTACTTC. It yields the protein CASSLRTSGHYEQYF.

The chain carries TRBV11-3 and TRBJ2-3, with a weak D call TRBD2 (6 bases). The CDR3 consists of 15 residues. CDR1 is SGHNT, CDR2 YENEEA, per germline. V was pared by 5 bases and J by 2 bases, with 14 bases between. The CDR3 sequence: CASSGQEGNTDTQYF. The CDR3 DNA is TGTGCCAGCAGCGGCCAGGAGGGAAACACAGATACGCAGTATTTT.

The chain joins TRBV3-1 (or the pseudogene TRBV3-2) to TRBJ2-5; TRBD2 matches 10 bases. CDR3 length equals 17 residues. The germline V gene encodes CDR1 LGHDT and CDR2 YNNKEL (reference sequence). V trimming: 8 bases; J trimming: 5 bases; junction bases outside the gene matches: 17. This CDR3 is CASCPSWSGGVDETQYF. The CDR3 DNA follows: TGTGCCAGCTGCCCGTCCTGGAGCGGGGGGGTTGACGAGACCCAGTACTTC.

This clone was counted only a few times. The chain couples TRBV6-5 to TRBJ1-6, with TRBD1 matching over 8 bases. The V and J ends lost 0 bases and 13 bases, in that order; junction bases with no gene match: 11. The V gene's germline CDR1 is MNHEY and CDR2 SVGAGI. This CDR3 has 16 amino acids. This CDR3 reads CASSYSTGQVVFPLHF. In nucleotides, the CDR3 is TGTGCCAGCAGTTACTCAACGGGACAGGTGGTTTTCCCCCTCCACTTT.

The chain carries TRBV7-8 and TRBJ1-6; the D gene is possibly TRBD1 (6 bases). The germline gives CDR1 SGHVS, CDR2 FQNEAQ. Between the trimmed V and J ends, which lost 5 bases and 6 bases, there was a span of 11 bases. The CDR3 covers 14 residues. The CDR3 here is CASSKDRVNSPLHF. The CDR3 DNA is TGTGCCAGCAGCAAGGACAGAGTTAATTCACCCCTCCACTTT.

CDR3 residues: CASSQDYGTGSQPQHF. CDR3 DNA sequence: TGTGCCAGCAGCCAAGATTATGGGACAGGGAGTCAGCCCCAGCATTTT. The chain employs TRBV4-2 and TRBJ1-5, with 9 bases that match TRBD1. V shed 0 bases, J shed 6 bases, and the junction held 6 bases outside the gene matches. Germline V gene sequence: CDR1 LGHNA, CDR2 YNFKEQ. This CDR3 contains 16 residues.

This chain uses TRBV7-2 with TRBJ2-6; 8 bases line up with TRBD1. The germline V gene has CDR1 SGHTA and CDR2 FQGNSA. The CDR3 loop spans 18 amino acids. V shed 5 bases, J shed 1 base, and the junction held 10 bases outside the gene matches. The CDR3 coding sequence is TGTGCCAGCAGCGCCTTGACAGGGGACAAATCTGGGGCCAACGTCCTGACTTTC. This sequence encodes CASSALTGDKSGANVLTF.

CDR3 sequence reads: CAWSVLGEKLFF. The CDR3 region has the DNA TGTGCCTGGAGTGTACTCGGTGAAAAACTGTTTTTT. V and J are TRBV30 and TRBJ1-4; D call uncertain. The V end was cut by 0 bases, the J end by 7 bases, with 6 bases between. CDR1 GTSNPN and CDR2 SVGIG come from the germline V gene (reference sequence). CDR3 length equals 12 residues.

V and J are TRBV19 and TRBJ2-1, with D possibly matching TRBD1 (7 bases). CDR1 and CDR2 (germline): LNHDA, SQIVND (reference sequence). V gave up 4 bases and J gave up 6 bases, with 10 bases separating them. The CDR3 contains 13 residues. This chain's CDR3 is CASSRQGGNEQFF. In DNA form, the CDR3 reads TGTGCCAGTAGTAGGCAGGGGGGCAATGAGCAGTTCTTC.